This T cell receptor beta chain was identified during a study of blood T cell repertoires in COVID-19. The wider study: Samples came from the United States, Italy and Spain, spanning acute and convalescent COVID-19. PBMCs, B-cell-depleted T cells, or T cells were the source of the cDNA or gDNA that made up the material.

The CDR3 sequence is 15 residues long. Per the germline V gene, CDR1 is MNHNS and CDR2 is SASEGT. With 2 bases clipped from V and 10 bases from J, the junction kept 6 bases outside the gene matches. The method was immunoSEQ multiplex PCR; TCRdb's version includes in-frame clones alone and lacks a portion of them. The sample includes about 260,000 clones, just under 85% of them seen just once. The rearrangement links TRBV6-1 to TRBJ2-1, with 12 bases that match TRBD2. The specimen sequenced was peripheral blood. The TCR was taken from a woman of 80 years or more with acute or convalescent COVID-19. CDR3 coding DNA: TGTGCCAGCAGTGAACCAGGACTAGCGGGGATCGAGCAGTTCTTC. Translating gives CASSEPGLAGIEQFF.